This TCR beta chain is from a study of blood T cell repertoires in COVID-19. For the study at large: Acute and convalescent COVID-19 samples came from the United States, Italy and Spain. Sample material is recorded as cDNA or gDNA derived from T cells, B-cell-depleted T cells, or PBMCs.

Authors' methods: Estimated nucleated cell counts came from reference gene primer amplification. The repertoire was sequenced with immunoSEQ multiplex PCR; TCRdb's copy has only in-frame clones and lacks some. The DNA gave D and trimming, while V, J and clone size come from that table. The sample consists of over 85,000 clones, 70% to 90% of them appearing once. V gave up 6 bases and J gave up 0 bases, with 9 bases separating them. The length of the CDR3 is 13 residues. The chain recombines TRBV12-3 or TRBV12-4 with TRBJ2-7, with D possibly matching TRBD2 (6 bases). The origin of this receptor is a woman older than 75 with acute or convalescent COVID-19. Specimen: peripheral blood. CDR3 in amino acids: CASSPGDSYEQYF. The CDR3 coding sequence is TGTGCCAGCAGCCCGGGGGACTCCTACGAGCAGTACTTC.